A selection of T cell receptor beta chains follows, all from one sample in a study of beta chain features in type 1 diabetes. The protocol was immunoSEQ multiplex PCR, while the TCRdb copy is restricted to in-frame clones and leaves out a portion. This repertoire shows 200,000 to 250,000 clones, 9% to 10% found once; its top ten account for just under 0.035%. Sequenced input: naive CD4+ T cells from blood. All receptors come from a woman aged 18-29 years in good health. The CDR3 runs from the conserved cysteine through the conserved F or W. The D gene is left open where the match is weak. Some rows have no size entry. The others give once, few or many, or a class for an expanded clone.

CDR3nt	CDR3aa	v_gene	j_gene	d_gene	abundance
TGTGCCAGCAGTGATTCGGTAGGCAATCAGCCCCAGCATTTT	CASSDSVGNQPQHF	TRBV6-1	TRBJ1-5	NA	NA
TGTGCTAGTGGTCGACCAATGTGGACAACCAACTCTGGAAACACCATATATTTT	CASGRPMWTTNSGNTIYF	TRBV12-5	TRBJ1-3	NA	few
TGTGCCAGCAGCGTATCTAAGTCGAACACTGAAGCTTTCTTT	CASSVSKSNTEAFF	TRBV9	TRBJ1-1	NA	NA
TGTGCCAGCAGCTTAGGGCTAGCGAGCTACGAGCAGTACTTC	CASSLGLASYEQYF	TRBV13	TRBJ2-7	NA	few
TGCAGTGCCAGACACCCGGACAGAGCGTACTTC	CSARHPDRAYF	TRBV20-1	TRBJ2-5	NA	NA
TGTGCCAGTAGTTTACCTGCAGGGGGCCACACTGAAGCTTTCTTT	CASSLPAGGHTEAFF	TRBV19	TRBJ1-1	TRBD1	NA
TGCGCCAGCAGCCCGGGACAGATACTTCTTGATGGGAGGGAGACCCAGTACTTC	CASSPGQILLDGRETQYF	TRBV5-1	TRBJ2-5	NA	few
TGTGCCAGCAGCGAGGGACTAGCGGGGACCACAGATACGCAGTATTTT	CASSEGLAGTTDTQYF	TRBV9	TRBJ2-3	TRBD2	NA
TGTGCCAGCAGCGAGAACCCGCGGGGGGGCATTAGCAATGAGCAGTTCTTC	CASSENPRGGISNEQFF	TRBV11-3	TRBJ2-1	TRBD2	few
TGTGCCAGCAGTGAAGAACAGTACAATGAGCAGTTCTTC	CASSEEQYNEQFF	TRBV2	TRBJ2-1	NA	few
TGTGCCAGCAGTCTCCAGGGAGGGACGGGTGGCAATCAGCCCCAGCATTTT	CASSLQGGTGGNQPQHF	TRBV27	TRBJ1-5	NA	NA
TGTGCCAGCACCGACAGGGGCAGCACTGCAGGATACGAGCAGTACTTC	CASTDRGSTAGYEQYF	TRBV2	TRBJ2-7	TRBD1	NA
TGTGCCAGCTCACCAGCACTAGCGGTACGGGAGACCCAGTACTTC	CASSPALAVRETQYF	TRBV18	TRBJ2-5	TRBD2	NA
TGTGCCAGCAGCTTCTCGCCTAGCGGGGACTACGAGCAGTACTTC	CASSFSPSGDYEQYF	TRBV5-4	TRBJ2-7	TRBD2	NA
TGCGCCAGCAGCCCCGGGACACTCAACGTCCTGACTTTC	CASSPGTLNVLTF	TRBV5-1	TRBJ2-6	NA	few
TGTGCCAGCAGCCCCGGACTAGGGGGAAATATGGATACGCAGTATTTT	CASSPGLGGNMDTQYF	TRBV5-4	TRBJ2-3	NA	few
TGCGCCAGCAGCTTGGGGCTAGCTGAGGACAATGAGCAGTTCTTC	CASSLGLAEDNEQFF	TRBV5-1	TRBJ2-1	NA	NA
TGTGCCACCAGCAGAGATATGGGGGCGGGGGAGCAGTACTTC	CATSRDMGAGEQYF	TRBV15	TRBJ2-5	NA	NA
TGCAGCGTTGAGGAGACAGGGCACCTGTTACAGCCCCAGCATTTT	CSVEETGHLLQPQHF	TRBV29-1	TRBJ1-5	TRBD1	NA
TGTGCCACCAGTAACGGACACCTAAAAGGTGAAGCTTTCTTT	CATSNGHLKGEAFF	TRBV15	TRBJ1-1	NA	few
TGTGCCAGCAGCACCCAAGGCTGGGGCAGGGACAGGGGGGATCAGCCCCAGCATTTT	CASSTQGWGRDRGDQPQHF	TRBV5-6	TRBJ1-5	TRBD1	few
TGTGCCACCAGCAGAGATGTTGGGCCTTCCGAGCAGTACTTC	CATSRDVGPSEQYF	TRBV15	TRBJ2-7	NA	few
TGTGCCACTGGGGTAGGGGTGGACACTGAAGCTTTCTTT	CATGVGVDTEAFF	TRBV15	TRBJ1-1	NA	few
TGTGCCAGTAGGGACAAAGGGGGCGCTGGGGCCAACGTCCTGACTTTC	CASRDKGGAGANVLTF	TRBV19	TRBJ2-6	TRBD1	NA
TGTGCCAGCAGTTTAATAGGACAGGGAAACACTGAAGCTTTCTTT	CASSLIGQGNTEAFF	TRBV27	TRBJ1-1	TRBD1	NA
TGTGCCTGGAAACCCGGGACACTTAACACCGGGGAGCTGTTTTTT	CAWKPGTLNTGELFF	TRBV30	TRBJ2-2	NA	NA
TGTGCCAGCAGCCGGTCAGGGGCCCGTGAGACCCAGTACTTC	CASSRSGARETQYF	TRBV5-5	TRBJ2-5	NA	NA
TGTGCCAGCAGCCCCCTTGAAGGGGGCAATCAGCCCCAGCATTTT	CASSPLEGGNQPQHF	TRBV7-9	TRBJ1-5	NA	few
TGTGCCAGCAGCGCCGGCCGGGGGGCGCCTCTGGCTGAGCAGTTCTTC	CASSAGRGAPLAEQFF	TRBV7-8	TRBJ2-1	NA	NA
TGTGCCAGTATGCGGACAGGGGGTGAAAAACTGTTTTTT	CASMRTGGEKLFF	TRBV19	TRBJ1-4	TRBD1	NA
TGTGCCTGGAGTGTACTCGGGGGTGGGACAGGGGGCGGCGAGCAGTACTTC	CAWSVLGGGTGGGEQYF	TRBV30	TRBJ2-7	TRBD1	NA
TGCGCCAGCAGTGGGGGCTTGATAGAGACCCAGTACTTC	CASSGGLIETQYF	TRBV5-1	TRBJ2-5	NA	few
TGTGCCAGCAGCTTAGGACTAGCGGTAGATACGCAGTATTTT	CASSLGLAVDTQYF	TRBV5-6	TRBJ2-3	TRBD2	NA
TGTGCCAGCAGCCCGGGACTAGCCGGCACAGATACGCAGTATTTT	CASSPGLAGTDTQYF	TRBV5-8	TRBJ2-3	TRBD2	NA
TGTGCCAGCAGTTACCTTACAACAGGGCGCACAGATACGCAGTATTTT	CASSYLTTGRTDTQYF	TRBV6-5	TRBJ2-3	NA	NA
TGTGCCAGCAGCTTAGGGGGACAGCTATTAACTGTCTACGAGCAGTACTTC	CASSLGGQLLTVYEQYF	TRBV7-9	TRBJ2-7	TRBD1	NA
TGTGCCAGCAGCCCTTCGACTAGCGGGAGTTACAATGAGCAGTTCTTC	CASSPSTSGSYNEQFF	TRBV7-2	TRBJ2-1	TRBD2	few
TGTGCCAGCAGTTACGGGGGGAAGAACTATGGCTACACCTTC	CASSYGGKNYGYTF	TRBV6-5	TRBJ1-2	NA	NA
TGTGCCAGCAGCTTACAGCGGGGACTCTCCTACGAGCAGTACTTC	CASSLQRGLSYEQYF	TRBV7-2	TRBJ2-7	TRBD2	few
TGTGCCAGCAGCTTATGGAGGGAGGCCTACGAGCAGTACTTC	CASSLWREAYEQYF	TRBV7-2	TRBJ2-7	NA	NA
TGTGCCAGCAGACAAGACAGGAATCAGCCCCAGCATTTT	CASRQDRNQPQHF	TRBV6-1	TRBJ1-5	NA	NA
TGTGCCAGCAGCTTGGGACGCGGGGCAGGGGGCAGTTTACAGCCCCAGCATTTT	CASSLGRGAGGSLQPQHF	TRBV5-6	TRBJ1-5	TRBD1	few
TGTGCCAGCAGCCCCAGGCCCAGCTCCTACGAGCAGTACTTC	CASSPRPSSYEQYF	TRBV9	TRBJ2-7	NA	few
TGCGCCAGCAGCTTGGTCCCTGGCACAGATACGCAGTATTTT	CASSLVPGTDTQYF	TRBV5-1	TRBJ2-3	NA	NA
TGCGCCAGCAGCACCGGGACTAGCGGTCCAGGCACAGATACGCAGTATTTT	CASSTGTSGPGTDTQYF	TRBV5-1	TRBJ2-3	TRBD2	few
TGCAGCGTTGGTGACAGCCCGAGCTCTGGAAACACCATATATTTT	CSVGDSPSSGNTIYF	TRBV29-1	TRBJ1-3	NA	NA
TGTGCCAGTAGTATGCTGGCGGGAGGCTCCACAGATACGCAGTATTTT	CASSMLAGGSTDTQYF	TRBV19	TRBJ2-3	TRBD2	NA
TGTGCCAGCAGCTTGGGCAGGGCAGCTGAAGCTTTCTTT	CASSLGRAAEAFF	TRBV5-6	TRBJ1-1	NA	few
TGTGCCAGCAGTTTTAACGAGCGTCGAGCCAAAAACATTCAGTACTTC	CASSFNERRAKNIQYF	TRBV27	TRBJ2-4	NA	NA